This T cell receptor beta chain came from a study of T cells in localized non-small cell lung cancer. Study-wide findings and caveats: In adjacent lung, a median about 52 of the top 100 tumor clones were found. Exceeding tumor, uninvolved adjacent lung had the highest T cell clonality. The tumor had only one region sequenced, so heterogeneity remains possible. Those with higher blood T cell density had longer overall survival.

Libraries were prepared by immunoSEQ multiplex PCR; TCRdb keeps only in-frame clonotypes and omits some of them. The sample includes approximately 20,000 clones, 80% to 95% seen only once; the top ten take around 4%. In regard to this clone: Its antigen is still unknown.

CDR1 is SNHLY, CDR2 FYNNEI, per germline. The CDR3 spans 14 residues. V shed 1 base and J shed 6 bases, with 12 bases lying between them. The source material was peripheral blood, sampled before any cancer treatment. The gene calls are TRBV2 and TRBJ1-1; a possible D gene is TRBD1 (5 bases). The TCR originated in a male donor older than 55 with stage I squamous cell lung carcinoma. CDR3 protein: CASSEVQGLSEAFF. In nucleotides, the CDR3 is TGTGCCAGCAGTGAAGTGCAGGGATTGTCTGAAGCTTTCTTT.